This is a list of T cell receptor beta chains from one sample in a study of T cells after posttransplantation cyclophosphamide. Only in-frame clones appear in the TCRdb table, and some are missing; sequencing was by immunoSEQ multiplex PCR. The sample is made up of 20,000 to 25,000 clones, none counted only once. Specimen: PBMCs. The receptors come from a woman between 50 and 59 years old in good health, CMV-negative, and a related stem cell transplant donor. Both conserved end residues are part of each CDR3. Each record gives: CDR3 length, V gene, J gene, D gene, clone size, CDR3 DNA, CDR3 protein. A D gene is named only where the DNA matches it firmly. Clone size reads once, few, many, or a class if the clone is expanded.

len: 13
v_gene: TRBV13
j_gene: TRBJ2-2
d_gene: .
abundance: few
CDR3nt: TGTGCCAGCAGCTTCCAGGGTGTCGGGGAGCTGTTTTTT
CDR3aa: CASSFQGVGELFF

len: 12
v_gene: TRBV5-1
j_gene: TRBJ1-2
d_gene: .
abundance: many
CDR3nt: TGCGCCAGCAGCTTGGACAGTTATGGCTACACCTTC
CDR3aa: CASSLDSYGYTF

len: 15
v_gene: TRBV5-5
j_gene: TRBJ2-1
d_gene: TRBD2
abundance: many
CDR3nt: TGTGCCAGCAGCCGAATAGCGGGAGCCTACAATGAGCAGTTCTTC
CDR3aa: CASSRIAGAYNEQFF

len: 15
v_gene: TRBV6-4
j_gene: TRBJ2-1
d_gene: TRBD2
abundance: many
CDR3nt: TGTGCCAGCAGTGGGGGGGACGGGAGGTACAATGAGCAGTTCTTC
CDR3aa: CASSGGDGRYNEQFF

len: 13
v_gene: TRBV19
j_gene: TRBJ2-1
d_gene: .
abundance: many
CDR3nt: TGTGCCAGTAGTATAGATCTCGGGATCGAGCAGTTCTTC
CDR3aa: CASSIDLGIEQFF

len: 16
v_gene: TRBV19
j_gene: TRBJ1-4
d_gene: .
abundance: many
CDR3nt: TGTGCCAGTAGGGGGGGGCAACGGACAACTAATGAAAAACTGTTTTTT
CDR3aa: CASRGGQRTTNEKLFF

len: 12
v_gene: TRBV27
j_gene: TRBJ2-3
d_gene: .
abundance: many
CDR3nt: TGTGCCAGCAGTCTCCCCACAGATACGCAGTATTTT
CDR3aa: CASSLPTDTQYF

len: 15
v_gene: TRBV7-6
j_gene: TRBJ1-4
d_gene: .
abundance: many
CDR3nt: TGTGCCAGCAGCTTAGACCGGACAGCTAATGAAAAACTGTTTTTT
CDR3aa: CASSLDRTANEKLFF

len: 19
v_gene: TRBV28
j_gene: TRBJ1-5
d_gene: .
abundance: many
CDR3nt: TGTGCCAGCAGTTTATCTACCCGCGGGGGGCTAGGTGGCAATCAGCCCCAGCATTTT
CDR3aa: CASSLSTRGGLGGNQPQHF

len: 17
v_gene: TRBV7-9
j_gene: TRBJ1-6
d_gene: TRBD1
abundance: many
CDR3nt: TGTGCCAGCAGCTTAGTGAGGGACAGCGAAAATAATTCACCCCTCCACTTT
CDR3aa: CASSLVRDSENNSPLHF